This T cell receptor beta chain was captured in a study of shared clonotypes between healthy human individuals. Naive CD4+ cells were CD45RA-selected; the remaining cells were memory. Profiled with immunoSEQ multiplex PCR; TCRdb holds only in-frame clones, not every one. The sample holds around 1,000,000 clones; around 77% are singletons and the top ten take almost 0.9%. Germline lookup yields CDR1 MNHEY and CDR2 SMNVEV (reference sequence). V lost 0 bases, J lost 0 bases, and 9 bases stayed unmatched. The CDR3 runs 18 residues. The clonotype was recovered from a man between 18 and 35 years old in good health. Some clones in this sample may be carry-over from other donors' samples. Sequenced input: memory CD4+ T cells from PBMCs. The subset here: CD45RA-negative fraction. The genes are TRBV27 and TRBJ2-3; 7 nucleotides align to TRBD2. The CDR3 region is CASSLSLFGTTSTDTQYF. CDR3 DNA: TGTGCCAGCAGTTTATCGTTGTTTGGGACTACAAGCACAGATACGCAGTATTTT.